This T cell receptor (beta chain) was found in a study of T-cell memory formation after mild COVID-19. The overall study: TCR clustering was largely donor specific. Study-level findings and limits: Researchers could not confirm that second-wave clones peaking on day 37 targeted SARS-CoV-2.

The V end lost 5 bases, the J end lost 2 bases, and 11 bases lay between the germline ends. Germline-derived CDR1 and CDR2 are LGHDT and YNNKEL (reference sequence). This CDR3 contains 14 residues. TCRdb reprocessed the 5' RACE reads via MiXCR and lists one record per CDR3 protein. The repertoire holds roughly 450,000 distinct CDR3 sequences, with about a sixth as singletons. Of note for this clonotype: Its antigen is unknown.

This clonotype was sampled from a man between 18 and 29 years old who had mild COVID-19 (a few samples of this study predate the infection). Cell type and time point are not known. Sample: PBMCs or a T cell subset sorted from them (not recorded which). This rearrangement joins TRBV3-1 to TRBJ2-3; D gene uncertain. CDR3 DNA sequence: TGTGCCAGCAGCAGGGTGGCGGCCACAGATACGCAGTATTTT. Protein sequence: CASSRVAATDTQYF.